One and the same sample provided the 10 T cell receptor beta chains below, sequenced in a study of T cells in localized non-small cell lung cancer. Here immunoSEQ multiplex PCR was the method, and the copy in TCRdb shows in-frame clones only, minus some. Here the sample spans 75,000 to 85,000 clones, around 80% being singletons. The specimen was peripheral blood, collected before any cancer treatment. These receptors all come from a female donor at least 60 years old with stage I lung adenocarcinoma.

CDR3 sequence reads: CASSSTLAGGETQYF. CDR3 nucleotide sequence: TGTGCCAGCAGCTCCACTCTGGCGGGTGGAGAGACCCAGTACTTC. V is TRBV7-2 and J is TRBJ2-5; the D gene is possibly TRBD2 (5 bases). V lost 4 bases, J lost 4 bases, and 16 bases lay in between. Looked up from germline, CDR1 is SGHTA and CDR2 is FQGNSA. This CDR3 contains 15 residues.

The V call is TRBV15, the J call TRBJ2-2; 11 nucleotides align to TRBD2. After removal of 7 bases from V and 5 bases from J, the junction contained 3 bases not matched to a gene. The CDR3 sequence is 14 residues long. Per the germline V gene, CDR1 is LNHNV and CDR2 is YYDKDF (reference sequence). The CDR3 DNA is TGTGCCACCAAGACTAGCGGGGCGACCGGGGAGCTGTTTTTT. Translating gives CATKTSGATGELFF.

The chain combines TRBV18 with TRBJ1-2, with TRBD1 matching over 7 bases. The CDR3 contains 14 residues. Germline CDR1 is KGHSH and CDR2 is LQKENI. V shed 3 bases and J 6 bases; nucleotides not matched to a gene: 7. This CDR3 is CASSPADRVDGYTF. The CDR3 nucleotides read TGTGCCAGCTCACCTGCCGACAGGGTCGATGGCTACACCTTC. Using reference TRBV18 and TRBJ1-2 for the parts outside the CDR3, the full variable domain is NAGVMQNPRHLVRRRGQEARLRCSPMKGHSHVYWYRQLPEEGLKFMVYLQKENIIDESGMPKERFSAEFPKEGPSILRIQQVVRGDSAAYFCASSPADRVDGYTFGSGTRLTVV.

This clone showed up just a few times. The rearrangement joins TRBV7-2 to TRBJ1-2; TRBD1 aligns across 8 bases. The CDR3 loop spans 16 amino acids. Germline V gives CDR1 SGHTA, CDR2 FQGNSA. Trimming removed 0 bases from V and 1 base from J; junction bases left unmatched: 4. In DNA form, the CDR3 reads TGTGCCAGCAGCTTAGCTCCAGGGGGCCTTAACTATGGCTACACCTTC. Its protein is CASSLAPGGLNYGYTF. The variable domain in full, with the rest retrieved from reference TRBV7-2 and TRBJ1-2, is GAGVSQSPSNKVTEKGKDVELRCDPISGHTALYWYRQSLGQGLEFLIYFQGNSAPDKSGLPSDRFSAERTGGSVSTLTIQRTQQEDSAVYLCASSLAPGGLNYGYTFGSGTRLTVV.

The chain carries TRBV5-4 and TRBJ1-4; D not resolved. Germline loops: CDR1 SGHNT, CDR2 YYREEE (reference sequence). The CDR3 spans 15 residues. Trimming took off 0 bases at V and 4 bases at J, with 10 bases between the two ends. The CDR3 DNA reads as TGTGCCAGCAGCTTGGCTGGTGGCCTTAATGAAAAACTGTTTTTT. Protein sequence: CASSLAGGLNEKLFF.

This clone was recorded a few times. The chain uses TRBV4-2 and TRBJ1-4; D ambiguous. Germline CDR1 LGHNA, CDR2 YNFKEQ. V shed 2 bases and J shed 10 bases, with 11 bases lying between them. The CDR3 totals 13 residues. CDR3 loop: CASSQSFLGKLFF. In DNA, the CDR3 is TGTGCCAGCAGCCAATCCTTTTTGGGAAAACTGTTTTTT.

The table lists this clone with a few counts. In DNA, the CDR3 is TGTGCCAGCAGCCACCGTCGCGACGGGAGGTTCGATGAGCAGTTCTTC. The encoded protein is CASSHRRDGRFDEQFF. The chain uses TRBV14 and TRBJ2-1; 7 bases are a match to TRBD2. The germline CDR1 and CDR2 sequences are SGHDN and FVKESK. Trimming took 3 bases from V and 8 from J; bases not matched to a gene: 13. This CDR3 has 16 residues.

This chain connects TRBV5-6 to TRBJ1-4; 8 positions agree with TRBD1. The CDR3 is 16 residues long. The germline V gene has CDR1 SGHDT and CDR2 YYEEEE. With V trimmed by 5 bases and J by 0 bases, 6 bases remained unmatched. CDR3 region: CASSRRGLATNEKLFF. CDR3 nucleotide sequence: TGTGCCAGCAGTCGCAGGGGGCTTGCAACTAATGAAAAACTGTTTTTT.

The rearrangement uses TRBV30 and TRBJ2-7; weak D call: TRBD1 (5 bases). Germline values: CDR1 GTSNPN, CDR2 SVGIG (reference sequence). V lost 0 bases and J 1 base, leaving 7 bases between the germline ends. The CDR3 is 13 amino acids. The chain's CDR3 is CAWSVQASYEQYF. The CDR3 bases are TGTGCCTGGAGTGTACAGGCATCCTACGAGCAGTACTTC.

The V gene is TRBV5-1, the J gene TRBJ2-7, with a possible D match to TRBD1 (5 bases). The CDR3 covers 14 residues. V was trimmed by 4 bases and J by 0 bases, leaving 11 bases between them. Per germline, CDR1 SGHRS and CDR2 YFSETQ. The CDR3 DNA sequence: TGCGCCAGCAGCCCGGACATCGGCTCCTACGAGCAGTACTTC. Protein sequence: CASSPDIGSYEQYF.